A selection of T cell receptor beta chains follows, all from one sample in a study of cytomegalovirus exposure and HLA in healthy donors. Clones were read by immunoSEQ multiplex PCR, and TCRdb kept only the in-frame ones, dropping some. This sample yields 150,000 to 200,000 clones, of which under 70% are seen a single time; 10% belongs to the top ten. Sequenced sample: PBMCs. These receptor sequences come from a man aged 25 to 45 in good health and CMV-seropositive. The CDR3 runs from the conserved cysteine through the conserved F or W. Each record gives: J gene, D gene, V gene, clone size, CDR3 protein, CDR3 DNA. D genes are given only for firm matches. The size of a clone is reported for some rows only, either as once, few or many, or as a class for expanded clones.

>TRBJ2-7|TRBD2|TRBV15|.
CATSTGLAGNEQYF
TGTGCCACCAGCACAGGACTAGCGGGTAACGAGCAGTACTTC
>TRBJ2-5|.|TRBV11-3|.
CASSPRTGSSRETQYF
TGTGCCAGCAGCCCGCGCACTGGGAGCTCTCGGGAGACCCAGTACTTC
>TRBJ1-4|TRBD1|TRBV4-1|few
CASSQSGRGPGEKLFF
TGCGCCAGCAGCCAAAGTGGAAGGGGGCCTGGGGAAAAACTGTTTTTT
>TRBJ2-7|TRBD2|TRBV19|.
CASSIGSGDSYEQYF
TGTGCCAGTAGTATAGGTAGCGGGGACTCCTACGAGCAGTACTTC
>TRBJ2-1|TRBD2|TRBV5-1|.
CASSLGLAAYNEQFF
TGCGCCAGCAGCCTTGGGCTAGCGGCCTACAATGAGCAGTTCTTC
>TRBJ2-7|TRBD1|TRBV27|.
CASSRQGEADEQYF
TGTGCCAGCAGCCGACAGGGAGAAGCGGACGAGCAGTACTTC
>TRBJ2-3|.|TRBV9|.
CASSARQAPDTQYF
TGTGCCAGCAGCGCCCGACAGGCGCCAGATACGCAGTATTTT
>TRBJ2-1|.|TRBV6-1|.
CASPGSYNEQFF
TGTGCCAGCCCGGGGTCCTACAATGAGCAGTTCTTC
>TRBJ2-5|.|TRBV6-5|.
CASSLRLDARETQYF
TGTGCCAGCAGCCTACGACTAGATGCCAGGGAGACCCAGTACTTC
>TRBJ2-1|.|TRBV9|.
CASSPRISSYNEQFF
TGTGCCAGCAGCCCTAGGATCTCCTCCTACAATGAGCAGTTCTTC
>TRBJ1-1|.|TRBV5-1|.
CASSLEQGTTEAFF
TGCGCCAGCAGCTTGGAACAGGGAACCACTGAAGCTTTCTTT
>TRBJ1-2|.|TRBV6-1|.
CASSEFPTTGNYGYTF
TGTGCCAGCAGTGAATTTCCTACGACGGGGAACTATGGCTACACCTTC
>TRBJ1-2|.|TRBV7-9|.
CASSWDYAYTF
TGTGCCAGCAGCTGGGACTATGCCTACACCTTC
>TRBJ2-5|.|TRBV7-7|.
CASSLWGPETQYF
TGTGCCAGCAGCTTATGGGGCCCAGAGACCCAGTACTTC
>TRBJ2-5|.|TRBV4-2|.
CASSQERTGDTQYF
TGTGCCAGCAGCCAAGAACGCACGGGAGATACCCAGTACTTC
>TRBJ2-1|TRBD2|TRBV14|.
CASSQERPRLAGVNEQFF
TGTGCCAGCAGCCAAGAACGGCCCAGACTAGCGGGAGTCAATGAGCAGTTCTTC
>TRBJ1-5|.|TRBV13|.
CASSLRGRGNQPQHF
TGTGCCAGCAGCTTACGAGGCCGGGGCAATCAGCCCCAGCATTTT
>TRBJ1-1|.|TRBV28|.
CASSSPPSEAFF
TGTGCCAGCAGCTCCCCCCCCTCTGAAGCTTTCTTT
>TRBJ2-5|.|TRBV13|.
CASSSLIGSGGETQYF
TGTGCCAGCAGCTCCCTGATCGGTAGCGGTGGAGAGACCCAGTACTTC
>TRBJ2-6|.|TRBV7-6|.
CASSLGGRTGANVLTF
TGTGCCAGCAGCTTAGGTGGGAGGACCGGGGCCAACGTCCTGACTTTC
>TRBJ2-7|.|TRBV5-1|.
CASSPIRQPQDEQYF
TGCGCCAGCAGCCCGATAAGACAGCCTCAGGACGAGCAGTACTTC